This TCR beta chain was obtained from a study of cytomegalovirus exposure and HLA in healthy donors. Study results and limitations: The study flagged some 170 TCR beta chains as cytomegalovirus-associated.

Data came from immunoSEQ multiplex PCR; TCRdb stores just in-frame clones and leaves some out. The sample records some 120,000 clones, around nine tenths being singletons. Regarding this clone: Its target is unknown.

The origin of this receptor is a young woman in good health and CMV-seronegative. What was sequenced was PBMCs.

As DNA, the CDR3 is TGCGCCAGCAGCCATAGAGGTTCACCCCTCCACTTT. Translation gives CASSHRGSPLHF. This sequence joins TRBV4-1 and TRBJ1-6; no reliable D call. The CDR3 runs 12 residues. Germline V gene data show CDR1 as MGHRA and CDR2 as YSYEKL. V was clipped by 3 bases and J by 9 bases, with 6 bases between them.